Presented here are 21 T cell receptor beta chains from one specimen sequenced in a study of CD8+ T cells in alopecia areata. Extraction and reverse transcription of RNA yielded cDNA as the sequencing template. Measured with immunoSEQ multiplex PCR; TCRdb has only the in-frame clones, and not every one. The sample holds fewer than 150,000 clones; around 82% are singletons and the top ten take approximately 25%. Treatment given: oral pan-JAK inhibitor, 5-10 mg twice daily. The sequences come from CD8+ T cells sorted from blood, collected at week 4, from a patient treated with tofacitinib. The receptors originated from a human donor with alopecia areata.

The V and J genes are TRBV29-1 and TRBJ2-1; a weak D match, TRBD2 (6 bases). Germline lookup yields CDR1 SQVTM and CDR2 ANQGSEA. V lost 2 bases and J lost 6, with 11 bases in between. The CDR3 runs to 13 residues. The CDR3 spells CSVETGVGNEQFF. In nucleotides, the CDR3 is TGCAGCGTTGAAACGGGGGTGGGCAATGAGCAGTTCTTC.

V is TRBV6-1 and J is TRBJ2-5, with D possibly TRBD2 on 5 matching bases. Germline V gives CDR1 MNHNS, CDR2 SASEGT. The CDR3 is 15 residues long. Trimming pared 10 bases from V and 4 bases from J, leaving 22 bases between. The CDR3 reads CAIHPRVTKVETQYF. DNA of the CDR3: TGTGCCATCCACCCGCGGGTGACAAAGGTAGAGACCCAGTACTTC.

The chain recombines TRBV6-6 with TRBJ2-5; D gene ambiguous. V lost 1 base and J 0 bases, leaving 12 bases between the germline ends. The CDR3 loop spans 16 amino acids. The germline V gene encodes CDR1 MNHNY and CDR2 SVGAGI (reference sequence). Here the CDR3 reads CASSYFQTQNQETQYF. Written as DNA, the CDR3 is TGTGCCAGCAGTTACTTCCAGACCCAGAACCAAGAGACCCAGTACTTC.

The J gene is TRBJ2-1, the V gene TRBV4-3, with 8 nucleotides matching TRBD2. V was pared by 0 bases and J by 0 bases, with 1 base of the junction left unmatched. Germline CDR1 is LGHNA and CDR2 is YSLEER. This CDR3 contains 16 residues. The CDR3 DNA reads TGCGCCAGCAGCCAAGATAGCGGGGCCTCCTACAATGAGCAGTTCTTC. Amino acid sequence: CASSQDSGASYNEQFF.

The CDR3, as DNA: TGCGCCAGCAGCCAAGCGAAGCTGAACACTGAAGCTTTCTTT. This codes for CASSQAKLNTEAFF. This chain uses TRBV4-1 with TRBJ1-1; no firm D call. CDR1 and CDR2 from the germline V gene are MGHRA and YSYEKL. Trimming stripped 1 base from V and 0 bases from J, with 6 bases between. The CDR3 loop spans 14 amino acids.

The gene calls are TRBV7-9 and TRBJ2-5, with unresolved D. V was cut by 1 base and J by 4 bases, with 7 bases left in between. The CDR3 runs 13 residues. Germline CDR1 reads SEHNR; CDR2 reads FQNEAQ (reference sequence). The CDR3 nucleotides read TGTGCCAGCAGCTTAGGCAGGATAGAGACCCAGTACTTC. Translated: CASSLGRIETQYF. Complete variable domain (other parts from reference TRBV7-9 and TRBJ2-5): DTGVSQNPRHKITKRGQNVTFRCDPISEHNRLYWYRQTLGQGPEFLTYFQNEAQLEKSRLLSDRFSAERPKGSFSTLEIQRTEQGDSAMYLCASSLGRIETQYFGPGTRLLVL.

The chain employs TRBV7-3 and TRBJ2-7; TRBD1 aligns across 9 bases. The CDR3 is made up of 17 amino acids. The V and J ends lost 5 bases and 2 bases, in that order; junction bases with no gene match: 13. CDR1 and CDR2 from the germline V gene are SGHTA and FQGTGA. The CDR3 sequence: CASSPRGWGQGPYEQYF. The CDR3 DNA reads as TGTGCCAGCAGCCCTAGGGGGTGGGGACAGGGACCCTACGAGCAGTACTTC.

The chain links TRBV13 to TRBJ2-1; D not certain. V was shortened by 1 base and J by 7 bases, with 8 bases between the two germline ends. Per germline, CDR1 PRHDT and CDR2 FYEKMQ (reference sequence). This CDR3 has 13 residues. The CDR3 coding sequence is TGTGCCAGCAGCTTAGTCACAGCTAATGAGCAGTTCTTC. This codes for CASSLVTANEQFF.

The chain uses TRBV13 and TRBJ2-2; 8 nucleotides line up with TRBD1. Germline V lookup: CDR1 PRHDT, CDR2 FYEKMQ (reference sequence). This CDR3 spans 15 amino acids. With 5 bases clipped from V and 5 bases from J, the junction kept 7 bases outside the gene matches. As DNA, the CDR3 is TGTGCCAGCAGCAAACGGACAGGGAAGACCGGGGAGCTGTTTTTT. Translating it yields CASSKRTGKTGELFF.

The V gene is TRBV19, the J gene TRBJ2-5; 12 nucleotides match TRBD2. V lost 5 bases and J lost 5; bases outside the gene matches: 6. The CDR3 runs to 15 residues. CDR1 is LNHDA and CDR2 is SQIVND in the germline V gene (reference sequence). CDR3 region: CASSASGGAFETQYF. The CDR3 coding sequence is TGTGCCAGTAGTGCTAGCGGGGGGGCCTTTGAGACCCAGTACTTC.

The chain combines TRBV30 with TRBJ1-2; maybe TRBD1 (5 bases). CDR1 is GTSNPN, CDR2 SVGIG, per germline (reference sequence). The CDR3 contains 17 residues. Trimming took off 0 bases at V and 6 bases at J, with 23 bases between the two ends. This chain's CDR3 is CAWSVPGFRGAGNGYTF. The DNA of the CDR3 is TGTGCCTGGAGTGTTCCAGGTTTTCGCGGGGCTGGGAATGGCTACACCTTC. Full variable domain (rest looked up from reference TRBV30 and TRBJ1-2): SQTIHQWPATLVQPVGSPLSLECTVEGTSNPNLYWYRQAAGRGLQLLFYSVGIGQISSEVPQNLSASRPQDRQFILSSKKLLLSDSGFYLCAWSVPGFRGAGNGYTFGSGTRLTVV.

The J gene is TRBJ1-1, the V gene TRBV7-9, with D unclear. V shed 3 bases and J shed 7 bases, with 9 bases lying between them. The CDR3 sequence is 12 residues long. Germline V gene data show CDR1 as SEHNR and CDR2 as FQNEAQ (reference sequence). In nucleotides, the CDR3 is TGTGCCAGCAGCTTTTTGAGGGATGAAGCTTTCTTT. It is translated as CASSFLRDEAFF.

The chain joins TRBV13 to TRBJ2-7; D is unclear. Germline CDR1 is PRHDT and CDR2 is FYEKMQ (reference sequence). The length of the CDR3 is 11 residues. Between the trimmed V and J ends, which lost 0 bases and 5 bases, there was a span of 2 bases. Written as DNA, the CDR3 is TGTGCCAGCAGCTTAGGTCACGAGCAGTACTTC. Its protein is CASSLGHEQYF.

The CDR3 coding sequence is TGTGCCAGCAGCCAAGAAAGTACAGCACGAAACTACGAGCAGTACTTC. It specifies CASSQESTARNYEQYF. The chain is built from TRBV4-2 and TRBJ2-7; no definite D call. Germline CDR1 and CDR2: LGHNA and YNFKEQ. Trimming stripped 0 bases from V and 3 bases from J, with 15 bases between. The CDR3 spans 16 residues.

The V and J genes are TRBV30 and TRBJ2-1; D call uncertain. The V gene lost 2 bases and the J gene lost 8 bases, with 7 bases spanning the gap. The CDR3 spans 11 residues. Germline V lookup: CDR1 GTSNPN, CDR2 SVGIG (reference sequence). The CDR3 DNA reads as TGTGCCTGGAGTTTTGGTGATGAGCAGTTCTTC. Its translation: CAWSFGDEQFF.

The chain couples TRBV7-3 to TRBJ2-3; TRBD2 agrees at 13 bases. The V and J ends lost 6 bases and 2 bases, in that order; junction bases with no gene match: 11. Germline values: CDR1 SGHTA, CDR2 FQGTGA. CDR3 length: 18 amino acids. The CDR3, as DNA: TGTGCCAGCAGTCCCGGACTAGCGGGGGCCGGACCCACAGATACGCAGTATTTT. Its protein product is CASSPGLAGAGPTDTQYF.

The chain uses TRBV10-3 and TRBJ2-1, with a tentative D call TRBD1 (6 bases). The CDR3 has 16 amino acids. V was trimmed by 10 bases and J by 0 bases, leaving 19 bases between them. Germline loops: CDR1 ENHRY, CDR2 SYGVKD. DNA for the CDR3: TGTGCCAGCGGCTACAGGGTAGGAAGCTCCTACAATGAGCAGTTCTTC. Its protein product is CASGYRVGSSYNEQFF.

The J gene is TRBJ2-2, the V gene TRBV6-5; 8 nucleotides line up with TRBD1. The CDR3 consists of 14 residues. Germline V gene data show CDR1 as MNHEY and CDR2 as SVGAGI. V gave up 6 bases and J gave up 7 bases; unmatched junction bases: 7. CDR3 in DNA: TGTGCCAGCAGCATCAGGGGGCGGGTCGGGGAGCTGTTTTTT. Amino acids: CASSIRGRVGELFF.

The chain has TRBV4-3 and TRBJ2-4, with unresolved D. Between the trimmed V and J ends, which lost 1 base and 5 bases, there was a span of 6 bases. Per germline, CDR1 LGHNA and CDR2 YSLEER. The CDR3 covers 13 residues. Written as DNA, the CDR3 is TGCGCCAGCAGCCAAGGGACGGAAAACATTCAGTACTTC. It is translated as CASSQGTENIQYF.

The chain joins TRBV4-1 to TRBJ2-1; possible D gene TRBD2, 6 bases. Per germline, CDR1 MGHRA and CDR2 YSYEKL. Deletions cut 5 bases from V and 0 bases from J, with 11 bases between. This CDR3 is 15 amino acids long. The CDR3 region has the DNA TGCGCCAGCAGCTCGCTAGCGAGCTCCTACAATGAGCAGTTCTTC. Its translation is CASSSLASSYNEQFF.

This chain connects TRBV7-6 to TRBJ2-7, with 11 bases matching TRBD1. In germline, CDR1 is SGHVS, CDR2 FNYEAQ. This CDR3 is built from 14 residues. The ends lost 5 bases at V and 7 bases at J; junction bases unmatched: 7. The CDR3 region is CASSSGQGASEQYF. CDR3 DNA: TGTGCCAGCAGCAGCGGACAGGGGGCTAGTGAGCAGTACTTC. The complete variable domain, with remaining parts taken from reference TRBV7-6 and TRBJ2-7, reads GAGVSQSPRYKVTKRGQDVALRCDPISGHVSLYWYRQALGQGPEFLTYFNYEAQQDKSGLPNDRFSAERPEGSISTLTIQRTEQRDSAMYRCASSSGQGASEQYFGPGTRLTVT.